This TCR beta chain originates from a study of Ad26.COV2.S vaccination and SARS-CoV-2 variants. About the research overall: As a participant in COV1001, the donor was in the Ad26.COV2.S trial arm.

Study-level findings and limits: Participants in the vaccine arm had higher spike-specific TCR breadth; placebo recipients had lower.

The data were produced by immunoSEQ multiplex PCR, yet TCRdb's version contains in-frame clones alone and is incomplete. Found here are about 420,000 clones, roughly 90% of them singletons; the top ten hold about 3.6%. Treatment defined: 15 to 20 received Ad26.COV2.S at low or high dose, single or two shots; 5 received placebo; per-sample allocation not given. Day 63 after the first vaccine or placebo injection was the time point for sampling. This adult donor, from Boston, was 18-55 years old. In the vaccine, an Ad26 vector expressed the SARS-CoV-2 spike of the Wuhan strain. CDR1 is MNHEY, CDR2 SMNVEV, per germline (reference sequence). This CDR3 has 13 amino acids. V shed 6 bases and J shed 7 bases, with 12 bases lying between them. Regarding this clone: The target antigen is unknown.

The specimen comprised peripheral blood, sampled in a trial of Ad26.COV2.S vaccine versus placebo. The clonotype was recovered from a person between 18 and 60 years old who received the Ad26.COV2.S COVID-19 vaccine or a placebo. This sequence joins TRBV27 and TRBJ1-4; a weak D match, TRBD1 (6 bases). This chain's CDR3 is CASSRGTPEKLFF. In DNA form, the CDR3 reads TGTGCCAGCAGCAGGGGTACCCCTGAAAAACTGTTTTTT.